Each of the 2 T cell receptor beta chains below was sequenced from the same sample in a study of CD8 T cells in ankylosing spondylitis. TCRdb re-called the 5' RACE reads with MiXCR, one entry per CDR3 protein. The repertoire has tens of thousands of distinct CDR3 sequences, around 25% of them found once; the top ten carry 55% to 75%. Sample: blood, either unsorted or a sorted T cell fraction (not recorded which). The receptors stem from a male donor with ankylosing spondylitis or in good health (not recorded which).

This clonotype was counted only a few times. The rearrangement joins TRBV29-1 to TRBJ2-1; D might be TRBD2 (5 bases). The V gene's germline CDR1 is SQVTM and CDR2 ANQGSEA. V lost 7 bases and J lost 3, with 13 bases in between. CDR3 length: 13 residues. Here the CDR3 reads CSGSGLVYNEQFF. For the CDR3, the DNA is TGCAGCGGAAGCGGACTGGTCTACAATGAGCAGTTCTTC.

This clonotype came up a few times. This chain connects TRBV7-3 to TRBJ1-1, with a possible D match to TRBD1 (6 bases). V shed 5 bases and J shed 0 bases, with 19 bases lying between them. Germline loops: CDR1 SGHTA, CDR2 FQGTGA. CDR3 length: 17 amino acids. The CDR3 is CASSPRRQGPMNTEAFF. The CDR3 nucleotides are TGTGCCAGCAGCCCCCGCCGCCAGGGGCCAATGAACACTGAAGCTTTCTTT. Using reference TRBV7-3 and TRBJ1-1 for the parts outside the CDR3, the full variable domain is GAGVSQTPSNKVTEKGKYVELRCDPISGHTALYWYRQSLGQGPEFLIYFQGTGAADDSGLPNDRFFAVRPEGSVSTLKIQRTERGDSAVYLCASSPRRQGPMNTEAFFGQGTRLTVV.